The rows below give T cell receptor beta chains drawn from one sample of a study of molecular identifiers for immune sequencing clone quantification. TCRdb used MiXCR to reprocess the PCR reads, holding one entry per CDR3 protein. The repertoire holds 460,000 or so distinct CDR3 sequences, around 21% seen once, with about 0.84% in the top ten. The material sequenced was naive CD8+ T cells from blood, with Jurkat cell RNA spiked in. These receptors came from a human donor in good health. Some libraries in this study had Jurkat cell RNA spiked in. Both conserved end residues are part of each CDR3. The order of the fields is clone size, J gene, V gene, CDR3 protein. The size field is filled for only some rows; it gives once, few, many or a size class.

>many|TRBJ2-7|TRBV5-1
CASSLVSGADYEQYF
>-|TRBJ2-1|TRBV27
CASSLYGGLYNEQFF
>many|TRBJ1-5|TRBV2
CASSDTHHNQPQHF
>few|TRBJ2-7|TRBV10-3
CAISEHGGYEQYF
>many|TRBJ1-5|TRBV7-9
CASSGDRTEGPQHF
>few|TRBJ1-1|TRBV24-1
CATRDRAYTEAFF
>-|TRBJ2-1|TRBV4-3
CASSRGTSGYDEQFF
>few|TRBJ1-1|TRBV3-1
CASSGHTDRGSYEAFF
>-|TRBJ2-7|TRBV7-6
CASSPGEYEQYF
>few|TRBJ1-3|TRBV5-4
CASSLGGVPLDF
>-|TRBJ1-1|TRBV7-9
CASSSPQAGGLNTEAFF
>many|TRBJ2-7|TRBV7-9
CASTRTSGSDVSYEQYF
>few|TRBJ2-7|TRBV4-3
CASSQDLQSSYEQYF
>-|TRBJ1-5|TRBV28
CASSPSRGQYSNQPLHF
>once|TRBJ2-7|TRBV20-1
CSARSSPGNEQYF
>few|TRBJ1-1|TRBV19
CASSTGGVLGAFF
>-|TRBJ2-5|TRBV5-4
CASSLAETGYETQYF
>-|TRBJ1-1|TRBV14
CASSYFTGGGPTEAFF
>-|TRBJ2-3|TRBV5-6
CASSHGGAWADTQYF
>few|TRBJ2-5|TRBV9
CASSVALTETQYF
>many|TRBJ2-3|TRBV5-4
CASSLAGASGDTQYF
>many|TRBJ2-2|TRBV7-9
CASSSSRAAGELFF
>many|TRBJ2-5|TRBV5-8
CASSPATQYF
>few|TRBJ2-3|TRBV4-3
CASSQDRTSGGAVGDTQYF
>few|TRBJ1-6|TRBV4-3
CASSQDFGTGDSPLHF
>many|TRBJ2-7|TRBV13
CASSPGNAVEQYF
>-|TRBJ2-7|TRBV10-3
CAISELAGGPFPQYF
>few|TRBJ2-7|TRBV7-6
CASSPGILSYEQYF
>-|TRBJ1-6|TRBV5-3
CASSGPGGLNSPLHF
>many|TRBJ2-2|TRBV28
CASSLTGNTGELFF
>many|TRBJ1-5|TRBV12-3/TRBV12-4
CASKHRGRDQPQHF
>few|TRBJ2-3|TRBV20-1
CSARVGGTDTQYF
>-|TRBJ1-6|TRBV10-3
CAISESIRDSPLHF
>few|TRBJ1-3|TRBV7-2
CASKAGEGNTIYF
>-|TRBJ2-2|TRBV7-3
CASSPTTSTGELLF
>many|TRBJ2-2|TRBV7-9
CASSSLWDLNTGELFF
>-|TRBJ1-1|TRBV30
CAWIPWGITEAFF
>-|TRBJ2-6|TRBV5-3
CASSLDISGANVLTF
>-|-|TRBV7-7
CASSLVGGSTDTQHF
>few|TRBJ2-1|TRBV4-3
CASSQDIGSSNEQFF
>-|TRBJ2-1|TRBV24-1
CATSDSSGWLSYNEQFF
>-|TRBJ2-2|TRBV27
CASSSRQGANTGELFF
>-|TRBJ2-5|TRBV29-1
CSVEYGQGVKETQYF
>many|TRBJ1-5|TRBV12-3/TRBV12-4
CASSTVEGAQPQHF
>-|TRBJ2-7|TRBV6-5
CASSPGTARYSYEQYF
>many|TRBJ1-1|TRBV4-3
CASSQIDRGRPEAFF
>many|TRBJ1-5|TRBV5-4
CASSIGGLGNQPQHF
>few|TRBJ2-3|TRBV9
CASSVATSEGPILTDTQYF
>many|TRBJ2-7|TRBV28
CASSPTSGRAYEQYF
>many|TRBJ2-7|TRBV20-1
CSARDVTTGSYEQYF
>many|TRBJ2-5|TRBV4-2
CASSQATSAIQETQYF
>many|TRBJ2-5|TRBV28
CASSSGQDTQETQYF
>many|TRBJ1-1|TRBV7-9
CASSGGTLKPFF